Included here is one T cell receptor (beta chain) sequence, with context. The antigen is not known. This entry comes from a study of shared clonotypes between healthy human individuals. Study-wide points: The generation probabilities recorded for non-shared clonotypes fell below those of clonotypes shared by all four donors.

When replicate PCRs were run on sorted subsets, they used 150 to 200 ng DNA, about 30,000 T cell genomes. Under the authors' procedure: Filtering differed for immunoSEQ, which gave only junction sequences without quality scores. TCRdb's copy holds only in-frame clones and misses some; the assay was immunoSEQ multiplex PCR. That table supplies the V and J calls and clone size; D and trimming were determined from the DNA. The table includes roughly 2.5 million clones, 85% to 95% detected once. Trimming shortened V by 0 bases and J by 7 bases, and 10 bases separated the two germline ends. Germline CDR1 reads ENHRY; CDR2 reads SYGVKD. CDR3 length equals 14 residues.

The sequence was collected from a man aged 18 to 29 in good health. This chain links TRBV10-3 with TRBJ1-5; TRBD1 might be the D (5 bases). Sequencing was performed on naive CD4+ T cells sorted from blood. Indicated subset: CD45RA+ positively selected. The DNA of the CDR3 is TGTGCCATCAGTGAGTCACCAGGGATCCAGCCCCAGCATTTT. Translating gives CAISESPGIQPQHF.